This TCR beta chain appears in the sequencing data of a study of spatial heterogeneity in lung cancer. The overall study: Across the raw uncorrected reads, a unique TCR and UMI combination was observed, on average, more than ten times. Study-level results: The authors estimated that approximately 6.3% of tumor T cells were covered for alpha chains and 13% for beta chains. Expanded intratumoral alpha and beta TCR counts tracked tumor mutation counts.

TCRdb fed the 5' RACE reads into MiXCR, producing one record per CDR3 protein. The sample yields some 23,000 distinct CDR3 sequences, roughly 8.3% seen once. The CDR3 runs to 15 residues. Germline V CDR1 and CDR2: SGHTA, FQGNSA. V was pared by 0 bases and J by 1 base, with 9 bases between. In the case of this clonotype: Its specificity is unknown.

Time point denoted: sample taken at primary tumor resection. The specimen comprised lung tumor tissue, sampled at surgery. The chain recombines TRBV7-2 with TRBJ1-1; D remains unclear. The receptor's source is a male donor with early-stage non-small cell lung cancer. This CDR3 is CASSLAPGANTEAFF. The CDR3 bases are TGTGCCAGCAGCTTAGCTCCAGGAGCGAACACTGAAGCTTTCTTT.